Listed here are 26 T cell receptor beta chains from one sample, sequenced in a study of beta chain features in type 1 diabetes. The whole isolated RNA underwent reverse transcription, so sequencing captured expressed TCRB transcripts. The assay was immunoSEQ multiplex PCR, and TCRdb's table has in-frame clones only and misses some. In the table there are hundreds of thousands of clones, roughly 16% of which are singletons. The sample was naive CD4+ T cells from blood. The source is a man younger than 30 in good health.

This clone is a singleton in its sample. The chain couples TRBV11-2 to TRBJ1-1; possibly TRBD1 for D (6 bases). V gave up 3 bases and J gave up 11 bases, with 10 bases separating them. This CDR3 has 11 residues. Germline V gene lookup returns CDR1 SGHAT and CDR2 FQNNGV. CDR3 region: CASSLGARAFF. The CDR3 coding sequence is TGTGCCAGCAGCTTGGGGGCGCGGGCTTTCTTT.

The CDR3 reads CASSQVRGARAEAFF. The CDR3 DNA reads as TGTGCCAGCAGCCAAGTCCGGGGAGCTCGTGCTGAAGCTTTCTTT. The chain is built from TRBV4-2 and TRBJ1-1; D uncertain. Germline-derived CDR1 and CDR2 are LGHNA and YNFKEQ. The V gene lost 1 base and the J gene lost 6 bases, with 15 bases spanning the gap. The CDR3 extends over 15 amino acids.

The V gene is TRBV7-9, the J gene TRBJ1-6; D is uncertain. This CDR3 contains 13 residues. The germline V gene has CDR1 SEHNR and CDR2 FQNEAQ (reference sequence). The V end lost 1 base, the J end lost 7 bases, and 5 bases lay between the germline ends. This CDR3 reads CASSLVGNSPLHF. In DNA form, the CDR3 reads TGTGCCAGCAGCTTAGTTGGGAATTCACCCCTCCACTTT.

In its sample, this clone was seen a few times. The gene calls are TRBV7-3 and TRBJ2-3; 7 bases match TRBD2. J lost 6 bases, V lost 6 bases, and 12 bases had no gene match. The germline gives CDR1 SGHTA, CDR2 FQGTGA. The CDR3 extends over 15 amino acids. This chain's CDR3 is CASSRGGPGTDTQYF. The CDR3 nucleotides are TGTGCCAGCAGTCGGGGAGGGCCCGGAACCGATACGCAGTATTTT. Supplemented by reference TRBV7-3 and TRBJ2-3, the full variable domain reads GAGVSQTPSNKVTEKGKYVELRCDPISGHTALYWYRQSLGQGPEFLIYFQGTGAADDSGLPNDRFFAVRPEGSVSTLKIQRTERGDSAVYLCASSRGGPGTDTQYFGPGTRLTVL.

This chain uses TRBV6-6 with TRBJ1-2; maybe TRBD1 (6 bases). Deletions cut 4 bases from V and 8 bases from J, with 17 bases between. CDR1 and CDR2 (germline): MNHNY, SVGAGI (reference sequence). This CDR3 is built from 14 residues. For the CDR3, the DNA is TGTGCCAGCAGTTCTTTCGGGGGCAGAGGCGGCTACACCTTC. Its protein is CASSSFGGRGGYTF.

This chain uses TRBV5-1 with TRBJ1-5; possibly TRBD1 for D (5 bases). The CDR3 covers 16 residues. The V gene lost 4 bases and the J gene lost 4 bases, with 18 bases spanning the gap. Germline CDR1 SGHRS, CDR2 YFSETQ. CDR3 DNA sequence: TGCGCCAGCAGCGAGACCGGGACGGGAGGGAATCAGCCCCAGCATTTT. As protein: CASSETGTGGNQPQHF.

V gene TRBV5-1 combines with J gene TRBJ2-7, with 16 positions matching TRBD2. The CDR3 loop spans 17 amino acids. J was trimmed by 4 bases and V by 2 bases; bases with no gene match: 6. Germline CDR1 reads SGHRS; CDR2 reads YFSETQ. This chain's CDR3 is CASSFPGLAGGAYEQYF. CDR3 bases: TGCGCCAGCAGCTTTCCGGGACTAGCGGGAGGGGCGTACGAGCAGTACTTC.

This clone is a singleton in its sample. V gene TRBV18 combines with J gene TRBJ2-5; 10 bases match TRBD1. The CDR3 sequence is 16 residues long. The germline V gene encodes CDR1 KGHSH and CDR2 LQKENI. V gave up 6 bases and J gave up 4 bases; unmatched junction bases: 11. CDR3 sequence (DNA): TGTGCCAGCTCCCGTAAATCCGGGACAGGGGCAGAGACCCAGTACTTC. Protein: CASSRKSGTGAETQYF.

The V and J genes are TRBV27 and TRBJ2-3; tentatively, D is TRBD2 (6 bases). The CDR3 has 15 amino acids. Germline CDR1 and CDR2: MNHEY and SMNVEV (reference sequence). V lost 6 bases, J lost 2 bases, and 15 bases lay in between. CDR3 amino acids: CASSLTPSDTDTQYF. For the CDR3, the DNA is TGTGCCAGCAGCCTGACTCCTAGCGACACAGATACGCAGTATTTT.

The J gene is TRBJ1-1, the V gene TRBV6-5; no firm D call. Germline V gene data show CDR1 as MNHEY and CDR2 as SVGAGI. V shed 6 bases and J shed 4 bases, with 15 bases lying between them. The CDR3 covers 14 residues. The CDR3 loop reads CASSQLDRSTEAFF. Written as DNA, the CDR3 is TGTGCCAGCAGCCAATTGGACCGTAGCACTGAAGCTTTCTTT.

About this clone itself: The same CDR3 also results from other DNA sequences found in this sample. The gene calls are TRBV11-3 and TRBJ2-5; D not resolved. Trimming took 2 bases from V and 2 from J, leaving 6 bases between them. Germline V gene sequence: CDR1 SGHNT, CDR2 YENEEA. The CDR3 spans 13 residues. The CDR3 region has the DNA TGTGCCAGCAGCTTAAGGCGACAAGAGACCCAGTACTTC. It translates to CASSLRRQETQYF.

This clone was seen a handful of times. The genes are TRBV6-4 and TRBJ2-1, with TRBD2 matching over 8 bases. CDR1 and CDR2 (germline): MRHNA, SNTAGT. V lost 5 bases to trimming and J lost 2 bases; unmatched junction nucleotides: 2. The CDR3 covers 14 residues. The CDR3 protein is CASSSGSTYNEQFF. The CDR3 DNA follows: TGTGCCAGCAGTAGCGGGAGCACCTACAATGAGCAGTTCTTC.

This clone was counted a few times. The V gene is TRBV5-8, the J gene TRBJ2-3; no clear D gene. Germline V gene sequence: CDR1 SGHTS, CDR2 YDEGEE. This CDR3 is built from 15 residues. Trimming removed 2 bases from V and 2 bases from J, with 12 bases in between. For the CDR3, the DNA is TGTGCCAGCAGCTTAGGTGTACGGGCCACAGATACGCAGTATTTT. It translates to CASSLGVRATDTQYF.

V and J are TRBV18 and TRBJ1-3, with a weak D call TRBD1 (5 bases). CDR1 is KGHSH and CDR2 is LQKENI in the germline V gene. V was shortened by 3 bases and J by 3 bases, with 9 bases between the two germline ends. The CDR3 spans 14 residues. This CDR3 is CASSPGTFGNTIYF. CDR3 DNA: TGTGCCAGCTCACCCGGGACTTTTGGAAACACCATATATTTT.

This clone has a handful of counts. This sequence joins TRBV7-3 and TRBJ2-3; D might be TRBD1 (6 bases). The ends were cut back, 5 bases at V and 3 bases at J, with 12 bases in the middle. The CDR3 has 14 amino acids. Germline V gene data show CDR1 as SGHTA and CDR2 as FQGTGA. CDR3 region: CASSNRDGTDTQYF. The CDR3 DNA is TGTGCCAGCAGCAACAGGGACGGGACAGATACGCAGTATTTT.

A few counts support this clone. The chain links TRBV7-2 to TRBJ2-1; 12 nucleotides match TRBD2. There are 13 residues in the CDR3. The germline gives CDR1 SGHTA, CDR2 FQGNSA. With V trimmed by 1 base and J by 15 bases, 4 bases remained unmatched. The CDR3 is CASSLGLAGVLFF. CDR3 in DNA: TGTGCCAGCAGCTTAGGACTAGCGGGAGTGTTGTTCTTC.

This chain joins TRBV11-2 and TRBJ2-1; the D is unclear. The CDR3 runs to 15 residues. Germline V lookup: CDR1 SGHAT, CDR2 FQNNGV. Trimming stripped 2 bases from V and 4 bases from J, with 12 bases between. For the CDR3, the DNA is TGTGCCAGCAGCTTAAGGCAGGCTATATACAATGAGCAGTTCTTC. Translation: CASSLRQAIYNEQFF.

A remark on this clone: Other DNA sequences in the same sample also yield this CDR3. This chain uses TRBV15 with TRBJ2-7; 7 bases are shared with TRBD2. The trim removed 0 bases at V and 4 bases at J, leaving 6 bases unmatched. CDR3 length equals 15 residues. CDR1 and CDR2 from the germline V gene are LNHNV and YYDKDF (reference sequence). For the CDR3, the DNA is TGTGCCACCAGCAGAGATCGGCTAGCGGCATACGAGCAGTACTTC. Its protein is CATSRDRLAAYEQYF.

This clone was seen just once. The chain has TRBV9 and TRBJ2-5; tentative D call: TRBD1 (6 bases). This CDR3 region has 15 residues. Trimming cost V 3 bases and J 2 bases, with 14 bases left between them. The germline gives CDR1 SGDLS, CDR2 YYNGEE. Here the CDR3 DNA reads TGTGCCAGCAGCGCATCGGGACACCGTCAAGAGACCCAGTACTTC. Translation gives CASSASGHRQETQYF.

The chain recombines TRBV7-2 with TRBJ2-2, with 7 positions matching TRBD1. CDR3 length equals 15 residues. Germline assignment: CDR1 SGHTA and CDR2 FQGNSA. With V trimmed by 2 bases and J by 1 base, 1 base remained unmatched. In DNA, the CDR3 is TGTGCCAGCAGCTTACACAGGGGGAACACCGGGGAGCTGTTTTTT. Protein product: CASSLHRGNTGELFF.

This clone was counted a few times. Other DNA variants within this sample encode the same CDR3. V and J are TRBV7-2 and TRBJ2-2; TRBD1 matches at 9 bases. V was pared by 3 bases and J by 1 base, with 0 bases of the junction left unmatched. CDR1 is SGHTA, CDR2 FQGNSA, per germline. The CDR3 runs 15 residues. CDR3 sequence reads: CASSLGQGNTGELFF. The CDR3 bases are TGTGCCAGCAGCTTGGGACAGGGGAACACCGGGGAGCTGTTTTTT.

There are a few counts of this clone. V gene TRBV7-9 combines with J gene TRBJ1-2, with D possibly matching TRBD1 (5 bases). V dropped 5 bases and J dropped 8 bases, with 24 bases sitting between them. The CDR3 length is 16 residues. Germline-derived CDR1 and CDR2 are SEHNR and FQNEAQ (reference sequence). This CDR3 is CASSLGLGIGVTGYTF. Here the CDR3 DNA reads TGTGCCAGCAGCCTAGGGTTGGGCATAGGGGTGACCGGCTACACCTTC.

Of note for this clone: Other DNA sequences in the same sample also yield this CDR3. This chain connects TRBV5-1 to TRBJ2-3; no clear D. Trimming shortened V by 0 bases and J by 6 bases, and 2 bases separated the two germline ends. Germline V gene lookup returns CDR1 SGHRS and CDR2 YFSETQ. The CDR3 totals 11 residues. CDR3 nucleotide sequence: TGCGCCAGCAGCTTGGGGGATACGCAGTATTTT. This translates into CASSLGDTQYF.

This clone was detected a few times. The chain couples TRBV7-2 to TRBJ1-4, with a weak D call TRBD1 (6 bases). V was shortened by 1 base and J by 5 bases, with 11 bases between the two germline ends. The germline V gene encodes CDR1 SGHTA and CDR2 FQGNSA. The CDR3 is 15 residues long. CDR3 residues: CASSLVRGNNEKLFF. Here the CDR3 DNA reads TGTGCCAGCAGCTTAGTCAGGGGAAACAATGAAAAACTGTTTTTT.

In this sample, this clone turned up a few times. The J gene is TRBJ1-2, the V gene TRBV4-2; 9 bases fit TRBD1. The trim removed 0 bases at V and 7 bases at J, leaving 3 bases unmatched. This CDR3 comprises 14 residues. The germline gives CDR1 LGHNA, CDR2 YNFKEQ. CDR3 DNA: TGTGCCAGCAGCCAAGATGGGGACAGGGTTGGCTACACCTTC. It codes for CASSQDGDRVGYTF.

The rearrangement links TRBV25-1 to TRBJ1-3; D not resolved. The germline V gene encodes CDR1 MGHDK and CDR2 SYGVNS. This CDR3 spans 14 amino acids. V lost 8 bases and J 3 bases, leaving 14 bases between the germline ends. CDR3 in DNA: TGTGCCAGCCGACAAAGCGCTGTTGGAAACACCATATATTTT. It yields the protein CASRQSAVGNTIYF.